The entry below gives a single T cell receptor beta chain sequence along with its context. This entry comes from a study of blood T cell repertoires in COVID-19. The protocol was immunoSEQ multiplex PCR, while the TCRdb copy is restricted to in-frame clones and leaves out a portion. The data contain about 100,000 clones, approximately 90% of them singletons. Sequenced material: peripheral blood. The sequence was collected from a man in his forties or fifties with active COVID-19.

CDR3 DNA sequence: TGTGCCAGCAGCCAATCGGGAACTTACAATGAGCAGTTCTTC. Translation: CASSQSGTYNEQFF. The rearrangement joins TRBV4-2 to TRBJ2-1, with D possibly matching TRBD2 (5 bases). The CDR3 has 14 residues. CDR1 is LGHNA and CDR2 is YNFKEQ in the germline V gene. V gave up 2 bases and J gave up 4 bases, with 9 bases separating them.